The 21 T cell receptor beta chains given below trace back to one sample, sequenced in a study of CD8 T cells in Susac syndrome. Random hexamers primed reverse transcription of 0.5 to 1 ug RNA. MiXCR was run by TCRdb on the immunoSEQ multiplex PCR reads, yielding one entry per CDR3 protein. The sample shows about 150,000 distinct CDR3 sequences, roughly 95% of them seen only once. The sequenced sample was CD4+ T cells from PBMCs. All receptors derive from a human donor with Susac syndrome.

Here the CDR3 DNA reads TGTGCCAGCAGCGTTTACCCTAGCGGTACCGGGGAGCTGTTTTTT. Residues: CASSVYPSGTGELFF. The chain combines TRBV9 with TRBJ2-2; 7 bases are shared with TRBD2. With V trimmed by 2 bases and J by 5 bases, 6 bases remained unmatched. Germline lookup yields CDR1 SGDLS and CDR2 YYNGEE. The CDR3 is 15 residues long.

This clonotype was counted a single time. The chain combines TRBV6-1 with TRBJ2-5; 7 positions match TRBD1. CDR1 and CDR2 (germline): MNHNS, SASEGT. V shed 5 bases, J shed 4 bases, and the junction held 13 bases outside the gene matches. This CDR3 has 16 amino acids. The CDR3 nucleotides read TGTGCCAGCAGTCCCCTCGGACAGGTTCTCGGAGAGACCCAGTACTTC. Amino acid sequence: CASSPLGQVLGETQYF.

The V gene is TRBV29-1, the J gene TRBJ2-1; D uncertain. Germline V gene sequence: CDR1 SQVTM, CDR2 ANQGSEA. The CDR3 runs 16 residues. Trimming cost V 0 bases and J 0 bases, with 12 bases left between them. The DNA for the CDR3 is TGCAGCGTTGAAGATCGGTGGAACAGCTCCTACAATGAGCAGTTCTTC. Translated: CSVEDRWNSSYNEQFF.

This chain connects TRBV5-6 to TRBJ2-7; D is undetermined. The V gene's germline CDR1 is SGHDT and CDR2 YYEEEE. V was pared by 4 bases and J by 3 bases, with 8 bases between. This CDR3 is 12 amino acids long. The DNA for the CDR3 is TGTGCCAGCAGCCTTAGGGACTACGAGCAGTACGTC. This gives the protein CASSLRDYEQYV.

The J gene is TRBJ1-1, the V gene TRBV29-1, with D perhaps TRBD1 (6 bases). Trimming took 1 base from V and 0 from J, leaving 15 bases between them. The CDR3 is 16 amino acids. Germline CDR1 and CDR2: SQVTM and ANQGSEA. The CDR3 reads CSVEGFKGGMNTEAFF. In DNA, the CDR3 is TGCAGCGTTGAAGGTTTTAAGGGGGGGATGAACACTGAAGCTTTCTTT.

The CDR3 loop reads CASSQDYASSETQYF. The CDR3 DNA sequence: TGTGCCAGCAGCCAAGATTATGCTAGCAGTGAGACCCAGTACTTC. The chain uses TRBV3-1 and TRBJ2-5; D may be TRBD2 (5 bases). The CDR3 has 15 residues. V lost 0 bases and J 5 bases, leaving 13 bases between the germline ends. Per the germline V gene, CDR1 is LGHDT and CDR2 is YNNKEL (reference sequence).

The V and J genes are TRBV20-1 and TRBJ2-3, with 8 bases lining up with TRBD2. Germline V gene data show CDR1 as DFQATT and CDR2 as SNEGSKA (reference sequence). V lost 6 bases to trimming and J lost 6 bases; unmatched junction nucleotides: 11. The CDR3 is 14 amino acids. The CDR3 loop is CSARLPGGSDTQYF. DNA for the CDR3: TGCAGTGCCAGGTTACCGGGAGGGTCGGATACGCAGTATTTT.

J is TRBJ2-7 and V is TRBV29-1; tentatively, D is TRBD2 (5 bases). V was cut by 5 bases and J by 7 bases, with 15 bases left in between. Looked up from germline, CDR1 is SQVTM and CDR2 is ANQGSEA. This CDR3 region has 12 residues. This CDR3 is CSVLRGGGEQYF. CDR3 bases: TGCAGCGTTCTACGGGGTGGCGGGGAGCAGTACTTC.

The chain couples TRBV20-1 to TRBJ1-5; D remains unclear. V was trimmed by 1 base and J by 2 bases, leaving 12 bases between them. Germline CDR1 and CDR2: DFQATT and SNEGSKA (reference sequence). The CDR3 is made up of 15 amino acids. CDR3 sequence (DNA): TGCAGTGCTAGAGGAGGCGGTTTGGGCAATCAGCCCCAGCATTTT. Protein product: CSARGGGLGNQPQHF.

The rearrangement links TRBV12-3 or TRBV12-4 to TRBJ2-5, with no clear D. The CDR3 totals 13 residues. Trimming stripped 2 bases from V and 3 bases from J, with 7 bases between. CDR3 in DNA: TGTGCCAGCAGTTTAATAGCTGAAGAGACCCAGTACTTC. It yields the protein CASSLIAEETQYF.

The CDR3 DNA follows: TGTGCCAGCAGCTTAGACTCAAACATTCAGTACTTC. Residues: CASSLDSNIQYF. The chain recombines TRBV13 with TRBJ2-4; D unclear. CDR3 length: 12 residues. V was shortened by 1 base and J by 6 bases, with 4 bases between the two germline ends. CDR1 PRHDT and CDR2 FYEKMQ come from the germline V gene (reference sequence).

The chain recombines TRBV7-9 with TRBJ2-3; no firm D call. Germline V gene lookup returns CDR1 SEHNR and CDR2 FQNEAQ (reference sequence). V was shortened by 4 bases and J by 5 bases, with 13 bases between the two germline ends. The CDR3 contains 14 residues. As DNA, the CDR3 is TGTGCCAGCAGCTCCAACTTGTCCGGAGATACGCAGTATTTT. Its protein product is CASSSNLSGDTQYF.

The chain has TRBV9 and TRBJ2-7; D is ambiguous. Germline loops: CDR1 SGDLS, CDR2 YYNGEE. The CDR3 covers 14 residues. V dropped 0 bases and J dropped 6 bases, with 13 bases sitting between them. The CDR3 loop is CASSVGVDSGEQYF. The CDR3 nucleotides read TGTGCCAGCAGCGTAGGTGTCGACTCCGGCGAGCAGTACTTC.

This chain's CDR3 is CSARVTGPTGANVLTF. CDR3 bases: TGCAGTGCTAGAGTAACCGGGCCAACTGGGGCCAACGTCCTGACTTTC. The chain couples TRBV20-1 to TRBJ2-6; no firm D call. Germline V CDR1 and CDR2: DFQATT, SNEGSKA (reference sequence). V was shortened by 1 base and J by 2 bases, with 12 bases between the two germline ends. This CDR3 spans 16 amino acids.

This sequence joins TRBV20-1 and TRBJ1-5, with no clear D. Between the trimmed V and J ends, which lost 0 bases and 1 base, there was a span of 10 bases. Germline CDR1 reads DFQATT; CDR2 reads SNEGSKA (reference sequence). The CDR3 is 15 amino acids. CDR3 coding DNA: TGCAGTGCTAGAGATTGGGTCGCAAGCAATCAGCCCCAGCATTTT. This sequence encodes CSARDWVASNQPQHF.

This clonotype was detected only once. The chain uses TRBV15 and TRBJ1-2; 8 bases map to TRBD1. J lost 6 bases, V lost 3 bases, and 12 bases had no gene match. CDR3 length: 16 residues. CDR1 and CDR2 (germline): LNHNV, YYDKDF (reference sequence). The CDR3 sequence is CATSRRAPGTGDGYTF. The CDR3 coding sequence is TGTGCCACCAGCAGGCGGGCTCCCGGGACAGGAGATGGCTACACCTTC. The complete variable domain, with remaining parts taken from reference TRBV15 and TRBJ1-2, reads DAMVIQNPRYQVTQFGKPVTLSCSQTLNHNVMYWYQQKSSQAPKLLFHYYDKDFNNEADTPDNFQSRRPNTSFCFLDIRSPGLGDTAMYLCATSRRAPGTGDGYTFGSGTRLTVV.

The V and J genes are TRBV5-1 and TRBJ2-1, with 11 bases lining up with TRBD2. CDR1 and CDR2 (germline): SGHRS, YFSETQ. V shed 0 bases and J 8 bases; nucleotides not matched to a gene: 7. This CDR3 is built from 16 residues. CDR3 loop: CASSLASSGRIHEQFF. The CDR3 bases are TGCGCCAGCAGCTTGGCCTCTAGCGGGAGGATCCATGAGCAGTTCTTC.

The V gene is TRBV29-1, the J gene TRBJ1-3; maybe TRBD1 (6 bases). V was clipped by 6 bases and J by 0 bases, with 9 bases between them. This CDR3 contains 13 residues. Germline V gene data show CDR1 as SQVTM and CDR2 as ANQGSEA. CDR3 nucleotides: TGCAGCGTCCAGGGGTTCTCTGGAAACACCATATATTTT. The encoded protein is CSVQGFSGNTIYF.

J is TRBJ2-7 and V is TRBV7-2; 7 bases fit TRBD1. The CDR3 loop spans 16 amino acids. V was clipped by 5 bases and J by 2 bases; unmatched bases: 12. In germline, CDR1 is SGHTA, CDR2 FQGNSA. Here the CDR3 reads CASSLFGGQQPYEQYF. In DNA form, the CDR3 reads TGTGCCAGCAGCCTCTTTGGGGGACAGCAACCCTACGAGCAGTACTTC.

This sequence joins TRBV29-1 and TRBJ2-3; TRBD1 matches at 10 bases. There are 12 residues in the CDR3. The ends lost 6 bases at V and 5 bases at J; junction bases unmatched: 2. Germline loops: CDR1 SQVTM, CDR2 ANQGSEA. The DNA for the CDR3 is TGCAGCGTGGGACAGGGGCAAGATACGCAGTATTTT. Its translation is CSVGQGQDTQYF.

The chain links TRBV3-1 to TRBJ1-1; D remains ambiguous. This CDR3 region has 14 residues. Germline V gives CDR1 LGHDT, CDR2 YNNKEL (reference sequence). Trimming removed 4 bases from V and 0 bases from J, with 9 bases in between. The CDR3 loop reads CASSPTTMNTEAFF. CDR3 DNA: TGTGCCAGCAGCCCAACTACCATGAACACTGAAGCTTTCTTT.